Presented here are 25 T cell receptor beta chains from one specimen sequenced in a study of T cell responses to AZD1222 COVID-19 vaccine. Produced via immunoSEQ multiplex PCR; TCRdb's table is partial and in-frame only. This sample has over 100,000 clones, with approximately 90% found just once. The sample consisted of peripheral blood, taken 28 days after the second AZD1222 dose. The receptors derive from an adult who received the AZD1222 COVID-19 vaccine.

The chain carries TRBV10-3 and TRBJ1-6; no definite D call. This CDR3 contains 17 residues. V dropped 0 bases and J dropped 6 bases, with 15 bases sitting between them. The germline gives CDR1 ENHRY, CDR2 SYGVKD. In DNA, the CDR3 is TGTGCCATCAGTGAGTCCCGAGGAGGTGGGGTTAATTCACCCCTCCACTTT. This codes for CAISESRGGGVNSPLHF.

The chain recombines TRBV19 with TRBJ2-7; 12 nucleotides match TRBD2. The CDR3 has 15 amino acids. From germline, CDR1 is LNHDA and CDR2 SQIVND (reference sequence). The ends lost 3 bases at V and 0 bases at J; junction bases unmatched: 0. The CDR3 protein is CASSMTSGSSYEQYF. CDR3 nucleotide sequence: TGTGCCAGTAGTATGACTAGCGGGAGCTCCTACGAGCAGTACTTC.

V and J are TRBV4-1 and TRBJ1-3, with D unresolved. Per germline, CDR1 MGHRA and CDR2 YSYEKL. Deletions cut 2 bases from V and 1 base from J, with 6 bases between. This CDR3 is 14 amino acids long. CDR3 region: CASSQSGSGNTIYF. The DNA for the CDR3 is TGCGCCAGCAGCCAATCGGGTTCTGGAAACACCATATATTTT.

CDR3 protein: CASSLSAGVSGYTF. The CDR3 nucleotides read TGTGCCAGCAGTTTATCGGCCGGGGTCAGTGGCTACACCTTC. The J gene is TRBJ1-2, the V gene TRBV27; the D is unclear. V lost 0 bases and J lost 7, with 12 bases in between. Germline lookup yields CDR1 MNHEY and CDR2 SMNVEV (reference sequence). This CDR3 is 14 amino acids long.

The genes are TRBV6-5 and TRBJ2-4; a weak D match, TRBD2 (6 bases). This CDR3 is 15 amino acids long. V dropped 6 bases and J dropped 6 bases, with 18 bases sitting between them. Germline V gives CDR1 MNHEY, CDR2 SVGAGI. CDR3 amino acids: CASSAGPHQGNIQYF. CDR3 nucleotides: TGTGCCAGCAGCGCGGGACCCCACCAGGGAAACATTCAGTACTTC.

CDR3 sequence reads: CASSVMGGHLHF. In DNA form, the CDR3 reads TGTGCCAGCAGCGTAATGGGAGGTCACCTCCACTTT. This rearrangement joins TRBV9 to TRBJ1-6; D is unclear. V lost 1 base to trimming and J lost 15 bases, with 11 bases between them. The CDR3 runs 12 residues. Germline V gene sequence: CDR1 SGDLS, CDR2 YYNGEE.

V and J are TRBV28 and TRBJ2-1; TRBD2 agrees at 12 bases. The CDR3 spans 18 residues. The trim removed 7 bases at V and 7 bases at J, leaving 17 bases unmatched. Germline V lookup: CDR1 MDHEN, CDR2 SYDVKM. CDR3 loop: CASKGWDLAGGRGNEQFF. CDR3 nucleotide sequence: TGTGCCAGCAAGGGTTGGGACCTAGCGGGAGGGCGGGGGAATGAGCAGTTCTTC.

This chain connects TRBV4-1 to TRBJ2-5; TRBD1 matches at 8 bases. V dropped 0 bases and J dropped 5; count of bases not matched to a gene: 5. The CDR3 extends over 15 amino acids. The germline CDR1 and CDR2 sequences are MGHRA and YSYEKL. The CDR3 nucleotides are TGCGCCAGCAGCCAAGATGCCCGACAGGGGGAGACCCAGTACTTC. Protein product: CASSQDARQGETQYF.

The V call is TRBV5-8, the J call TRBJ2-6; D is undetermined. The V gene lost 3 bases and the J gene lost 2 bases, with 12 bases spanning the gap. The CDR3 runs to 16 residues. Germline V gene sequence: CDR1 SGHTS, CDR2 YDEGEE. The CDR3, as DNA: TGTGCCAGCAGCTCCGGGTCCTTCACTGGGGCCAACGTCCTGACTTTC. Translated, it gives CASSSGSFTGANVLTF. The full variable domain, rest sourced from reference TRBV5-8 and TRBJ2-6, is EAGVTQSPTHLIKTRGQQATLRCSPISGHTSVYWYQQALGLGLQFLLWYDEGEERNRGNFPPRFSGRQFPNYSSELNVNALELEDSALYLCASSSGSFTGANVLTFGAGSRLTVL.

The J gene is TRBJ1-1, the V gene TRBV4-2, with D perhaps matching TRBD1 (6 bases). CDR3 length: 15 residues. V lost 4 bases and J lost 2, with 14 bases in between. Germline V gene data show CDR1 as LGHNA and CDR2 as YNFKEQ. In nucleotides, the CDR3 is TGTGCCAGCAGCCCCCGGACAGAGAGAAACACTGAAGCTTTCTTT. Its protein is CASSPRTERNTEAFF.

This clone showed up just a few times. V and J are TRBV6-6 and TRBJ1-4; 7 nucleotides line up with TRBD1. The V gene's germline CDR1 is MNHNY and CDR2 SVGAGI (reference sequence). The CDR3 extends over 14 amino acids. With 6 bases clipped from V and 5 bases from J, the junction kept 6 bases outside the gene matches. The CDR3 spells CASSRPGGNEKLFF. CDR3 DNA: TGTGCCAGCAGCCGGCCAGGGGGAAATGAAAAACTGTTTTTT.

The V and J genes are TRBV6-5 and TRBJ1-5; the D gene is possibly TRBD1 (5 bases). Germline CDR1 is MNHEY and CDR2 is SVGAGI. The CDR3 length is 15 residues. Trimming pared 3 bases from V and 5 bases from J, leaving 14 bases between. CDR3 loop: CASSYQYGTDQPQHF. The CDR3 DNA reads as TGTGCCAGCAGTTATCAGTATGGGACGGATCAGCCCCAGCATTTT.

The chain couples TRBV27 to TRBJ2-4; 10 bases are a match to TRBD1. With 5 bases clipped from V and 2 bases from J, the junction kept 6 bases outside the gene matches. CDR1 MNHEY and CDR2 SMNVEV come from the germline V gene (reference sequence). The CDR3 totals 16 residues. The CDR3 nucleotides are TGTGCCAGCAGTCCGACAGGGGGCTTATCCAAAAACATTCAGTACTTC. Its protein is CASSPTGGLSKNIQYF.

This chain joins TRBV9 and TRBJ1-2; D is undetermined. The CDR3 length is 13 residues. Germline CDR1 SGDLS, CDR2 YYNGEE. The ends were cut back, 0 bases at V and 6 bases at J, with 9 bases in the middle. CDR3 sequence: CASSVEGPHGYTF. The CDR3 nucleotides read TGTGCCAGCAGCGTAGAAGGGCCCCATGGCTACACCTTC.

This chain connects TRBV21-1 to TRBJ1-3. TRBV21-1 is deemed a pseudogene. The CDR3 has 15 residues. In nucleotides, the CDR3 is TGTGCCAGCAGCAAATCAGGGAGCTCTGGAAACACCATATATTTT. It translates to CASSKSGSSGNTIYF.

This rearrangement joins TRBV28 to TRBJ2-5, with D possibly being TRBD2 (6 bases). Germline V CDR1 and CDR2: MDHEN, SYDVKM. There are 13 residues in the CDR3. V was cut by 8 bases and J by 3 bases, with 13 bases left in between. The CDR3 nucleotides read TGTGCCAGCGGGAGACTAGGGAAAGAGACCCAGTACTTC. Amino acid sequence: CASGRLGKETQYF.

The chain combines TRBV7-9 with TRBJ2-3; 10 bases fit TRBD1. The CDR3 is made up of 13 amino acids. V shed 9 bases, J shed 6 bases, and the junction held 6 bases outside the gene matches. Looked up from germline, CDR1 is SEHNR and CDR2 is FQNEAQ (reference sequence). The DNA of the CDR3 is TGTGCCAGTATGACAGGGGGCGCGGATACGCAGTATTTT. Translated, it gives CASMTGGADTQYF.

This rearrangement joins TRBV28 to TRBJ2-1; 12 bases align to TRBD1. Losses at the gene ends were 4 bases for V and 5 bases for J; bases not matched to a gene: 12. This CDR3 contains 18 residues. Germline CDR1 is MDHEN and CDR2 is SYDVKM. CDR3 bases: TGTGCCAGCAGTTCCAAAACGGGGACAGGGGGCTTAGACAATGAGCAGTTCTTC. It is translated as CASSSKTGTGGLDNEQFF.

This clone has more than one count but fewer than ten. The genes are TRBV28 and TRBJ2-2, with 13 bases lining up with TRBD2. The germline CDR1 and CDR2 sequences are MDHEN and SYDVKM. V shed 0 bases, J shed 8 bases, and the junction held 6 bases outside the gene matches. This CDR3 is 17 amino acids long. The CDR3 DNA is TGTGCCAGCAGTTTATGGAGACTAGCGGGAGGACCAGGGGAGCTGTTTTTT. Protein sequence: CASSLWRLAGGPGELFF. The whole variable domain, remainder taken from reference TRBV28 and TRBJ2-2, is DVKVTQSSRYLVKRTGEKVFLECVQDMDHENMFWYRQDPGLGLRLIYFSYDVKMKEKGDIPEGYSVSREKKERFSLILESASTNQTSMYLCASSLWRLAGGPGELFFGEGSRLTVL.

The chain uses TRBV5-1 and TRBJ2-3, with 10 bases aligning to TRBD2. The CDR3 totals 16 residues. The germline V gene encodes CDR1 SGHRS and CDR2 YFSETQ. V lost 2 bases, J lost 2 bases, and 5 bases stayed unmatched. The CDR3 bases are TGCGCCAGCAGCTTAGGGACTAGCGTGTACACAGATACGCAGTATTTT. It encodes CASSLGTSVYTDTQYF.

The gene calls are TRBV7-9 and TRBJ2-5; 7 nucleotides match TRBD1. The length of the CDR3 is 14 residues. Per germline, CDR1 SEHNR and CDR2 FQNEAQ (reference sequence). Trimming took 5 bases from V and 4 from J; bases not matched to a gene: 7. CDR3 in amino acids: CASSARQGAETQYF. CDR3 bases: TGTGCCAGCAGCGCTCGACAGGGAGCAGAGACCCAGTACTTC.

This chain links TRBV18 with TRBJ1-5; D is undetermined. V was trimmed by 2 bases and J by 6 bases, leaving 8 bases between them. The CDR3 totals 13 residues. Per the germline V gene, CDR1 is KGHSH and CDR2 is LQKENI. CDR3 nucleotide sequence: TGTGCCAGCTCACCAGGGTTGGTTCAGCCCCAGCATTTT. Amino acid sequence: CASSPGLVQPQHF.

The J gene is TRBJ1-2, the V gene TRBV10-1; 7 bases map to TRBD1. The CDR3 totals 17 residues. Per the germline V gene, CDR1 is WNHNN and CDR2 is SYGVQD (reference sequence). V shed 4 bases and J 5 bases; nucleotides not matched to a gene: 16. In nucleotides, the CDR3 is TGCGCCAGCAGTGGTGAAACTCCCGACAGGGCCTGGTATGGCTACACCTTC. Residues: CASSGETPDRAWYGYTF.

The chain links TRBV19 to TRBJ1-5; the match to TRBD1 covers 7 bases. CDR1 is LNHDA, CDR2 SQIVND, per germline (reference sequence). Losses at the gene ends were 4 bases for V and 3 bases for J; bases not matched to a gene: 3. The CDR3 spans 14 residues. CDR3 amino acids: CASSTGTANQPQHF. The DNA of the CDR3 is TGTGCCAGTAGTACCGGGACAGCCAATCAGCCCCAGCATTTT.

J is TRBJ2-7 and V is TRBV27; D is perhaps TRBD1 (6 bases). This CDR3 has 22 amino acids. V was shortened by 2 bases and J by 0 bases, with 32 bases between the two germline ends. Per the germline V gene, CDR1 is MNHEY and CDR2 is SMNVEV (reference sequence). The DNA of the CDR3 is TGTGCCAGCAGTTTACCCAGCCCATTCTCGCCGGGACACGGCCTCCCCTCCTACGAGCAGTACTTC. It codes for CASSLPSPFSPGHGLPSYEQYF.